A single sample is the source of the 8 T cell receptor beta chains below, sequenced in a study of blood T cell repertoires in COVID-19. Method: immunoSEQ multiplex PCR; TCRdb's copy keeps in-frame clones and lacks some. The sample holds about 260,000 clones, 88% seen once. The material sequenced was peripheral blood. The receptors derive from a man between 60 and 70 years old who had recovered from COVID-19.

The chain combines TRBV18 with TRBJ2-3; a possible D gene is TRBD1 (5 bases). The CDR3 is made up of 17 amino acids. V lost 5 bases and J 1 base, leaving 19 bases between the germline ends. Germline CDR1 reads KGHSH; CDR2 reads LQKENI. CDR3: CASSATGGHSRTDTQYF. The DNA of the CDR3 is TGTGCCAGCTCAGCGACGGGTGGACACAGCCGCACAGATACGCAGTATTTT. Full variable domain (missing parts from reference TRBV18 and TRBJ2-3): NAGVMQNPRHLVRRRGQEARLRCSPMKGHSHVYWYRQLPEEGLKFMVYLQKENIIDESGMPKERFSAEFPKEGPSILRIQQVVRGDSAAYFCASSATGGHSRTDTQYFGPGTRLTVL.

The rearrangement uses TRBV5-1 and TRBJ2-1; TRBD2 matches at 10 bases. V lost 2 bases to trimming and J lost 9 bases; unmatched junction nucleotides: 8. The CDR3 runs 15 residues. Germline loops: CDR1 SGHRS, CDR2 YFSETQ. This CDR3 is CASSLQAGGMSEQFF. Here the CDR3 DNA reads TGCGCCAGCAGCTTACAAGCGGGGGGGATGAGTGAGCAGTTCTTC.

The CDR3: CASSIERLAGANKNIQYF. CDR3 bases: TGTGCCAGTAGTATAGAACGACTAGCGGGGGCTAACAAAAACATTCAGTACTTC. This sequence joins TRBV19 and TRBJ2-4; TRBD2 matches at 12 bases. The germline gives CDR1 LNHDA, CDR2 SQIVND (reference sequence). CDR3 length equals 18 residues. After removal of 0 bases from V and 3 bases from J, the junction contained 6 bases not matched to a gene. Filled out from reference TRBV19 and TRBJ2-4, the complete variable domain reads DGGITQSPKYLFRKEGQNVTLSCEQNLNHDAMYWYRQDPGQGLRLIYYSQIVNDFQKGDIAEGYSVSREKKESFPLTVTSAQKNPTAFYLCASSIERLAGANKNIQYFGAGTRLSVL.

This chain connects TRBV19 to TRBJ2-6; tentatively, D is TRBD2 (7 bases). Trimming stripped 7 bases from V and 0 bases from J, with 13 bases between. CDR1 is LNHDA and CDR2 is SQIVND in the germline V gene (reference sequence). The CDR3 runs to 16 residues. Here the CDR3 reads CASKRGRDSGANVLTF. As DNA, the CDR3 is TGTGCCAGTAAGAGGGGGAGGGACTCTGGGGCCAACGTCCTGACTTTC.

This rearrangement joins TRBV2 to TRBJ1-6; D is undetermined. The length of the CDR3 is 13 residues. CDR1 is SNHLY and CDR2 is FYNNEI in the germline V gene. V lost 2 bases and J lost 6, with 5 bases in between. CDR3 amino acids: CASSENSNSPLHF. Here the CDR3 DNA reads TGTGCCAGCAGTGAAAATAGTAATTCACCCCTCCACTTT. Using reference TRBV2 and TRBJ1-6 for the parts outside the CDR3, the full variable domain is EPEVTQTPSHQVTQMGQEVILRCVPISNHLYFYWYRQILGQKVEFLVSFYNNEISEKSEIFDDQFSVERPDGSNFTLKIRSTKLEDSAMYFCASSENSNSPLHFGNGTRLTVT.

The rearrangement joins TRBV9 to TRBJ2-3; D perhaps matches TRBD1 (6 bases). Germline V CDR1 and CDR2: SGDLS, YYNGEE. The ends were cut back, 0 bases at V and 2 bases at J, with 13 bases in the middle. The CDR3 length is 16 residues. This CDR3 is CASSVARTENTDTQYF. CDR3 nucleotide sequence: TGTGCCAGCAGCGTAGCCCGGACAGAAAACACAGATACGCAGTATTTT.

The V gene is TRBV5-6, the J gene TRBJ2-5; D is unresolved. In germline, CDR1 is SGHDT, CDR2 YYEEEE. Deletions cut 4 bases from V and 0 bases from J, with 7 bases between. The CDR3 has 13 residues. The CDR3, as DNA: TGTGCCAGCAGCCCCCAGTACCAAGAGACCCAGTACTTC. Its protein product is CASSPQYQETQYF.

The CDR3 loop is CASSIRTAAEAFF. The CDR3 bases are TGTGCCAGCAGTATACGGACAGCCGCTGAAGCTTTCTTT. The chain links TRBV6-5 to TRBJ1-1; a weak D match, TRBD1 (6 bases). Germline CDR1 is MNHEY and CDR2 is SVGAGI. This CDR3 region has 13 residues. Between the trimmed V and J ends, which lost 5 bases and 6 bases, there was a span of 13 bases.